A single sample gave rise to the 13 T cell receptor beta chains below, sequenced in a study of shared clonotypes between healthy human individuals. The protocol was immunoSEQ multiplex PCR, while the TCRdb copy is restricted to in-frame clones and leaves out a portion. The sample contains approximately 330,000 clones, less than 75% of which appear only once. Sequenced sample: memory CD4+ T cells sorted from blood. Noted subset: CD45RA-negative fraction. These receptors came from a young man in good health.

This clone was counted once. The V and J genes are TRBV2 and TRBJ1-3; TRBD1 aligns across 7 bases. Unmatched junction bases numbered 9, after V lost 6 bases and J lost 1 base. The germline gives CDR1 SNHLY, CDR2 FYNNEI. The CDR3 covers 16 residues. The CDR3 sequence: CASRQGLYSSGNTIYF. CDR3 bases: TGTGCCAGCAGACAGGGGTTATATTCTTCTGGAAACACCATATATTTT.

The V and J genes are TRBV7-2 and TRBJ2-1; TRBD1 matches at 7 bases. Looked up from germline, CDR1 is SGHTA and CDR2 is FQGNSA. Losses at the gene ends were 6 bases for V and 7 bases for J; bases not matched to a gene: 0. This CDR3 comprises 11 residues. This CDR3 reads CASRQGNEQFF. CDR3 in DNA: TGTGCCAGCAGACAGGGGAATGAGCAGTTCTTC.

The chain joins TRBV5-4 to TRBJ2-1; TRBD1 aligns across 9 bases. J was trimmed by 8 bases and V by 4 bases; bases with no gene match: 13. The CDR3 loop spans 16 amino acids. Germline V lookup: CDR1 SGHNT, CDR2 YYREEE (reference sequence). The CDR3 sequence: CASSADGGTGTYEQFF. CDR3 coding DNA: TGTGCCAGCAGCGCTGACGGGGGGACAGGGACATATGAGCAGTTCTTC.

This chain links TRBV7-2 with TRBJ2-1; 12 bases agree with TRBD1. With V trimmed by 4 bases and J by 7 bases, 8 bases remained unmatched. The V gene's germline CDR1 is SGHTA and CDR2 FQGNSA. The CDR3 spans 16 residues. The CDR3 reads CASSSAGTGGWNEQFF. The CDR3 bases are TGTGCCAGCAGCTCGGCCGGGACAGGGGGCTGGAATGAGCAGTTCTTC.

The V and J genes are TRBV29-1 and TRBJ1-2; 10 positions agree with TRBD1. The V segment lost 2 bases and the J segment 7 bases; nucleotides outside the gene matches: 13. The germline CDR1 and CDR2 sequences are SQVTM and ANQGSEA. The CDR3 covers 16 residues. CDR3 sequence: CSVEWPGQGKKGGYTF. CDR3 bases: TGCAGCGTTGAATGGCCGGGACAGGGGAAGAAAGGTGGCTACACCTTC.

In DNA form, the CDR3 reads TGCGCCAGCAGCCCGCAGGGTTTGGCCGGGGAGCTGTTTTTT. Translation gives CASSPQGLAGELFF. V is TRBV5-1 and J is TRBJ2-2; possibly TRBD1 for D (5 bases). Trimming took off 4 bases at V and 6 bases at J, with 13 bases between the two ends. This CDR3 has 14 amino acids. CDR1 is SGHRS, CDR2 YFSETQ, per germline.

The chain has TRBV29-1 and TRBJ2-5; D uncertain. This CDR3 has 13 residues. Germline CDR1 reads SQVTM; CDR2 reads ANQGSEA. The germline V and J ends were trimmed by 2 bases and 1 base, with 8 bases remaining between them. Here the CDR3 DNA reads TGCAGCGTTGAACAGAACACCCAAGAGACCCAGTACTTC. Its protein product is CSVEQNTQETQYF.

V usage is TRBV7-9 and J usage is TRBJ2-7; 10 nucleotides match TRBD2. CDR3 length equals 17 residues. Germline V gene data show CDR1 as SEHNR and CDR2 as FQNEAQ (reference sequence). V trimming: 5 bases; J trimming: 2 bases; junction bases outside the gene matches: 12. CDR3 nucleotide sequence: TGTGCCAGCAGCAAGTGGACTAGCGGACCCGAGGCCTACGAGCAGTACTTC. Translating gives CASSKWTSGPEAYEQYF.

Worth noting for this clone: A far larger clone is off by one base, so a read error is likely. The chain uses TRBV11-3 and TRBJ1-3, with 9 bases aligning to TRBD1. The CDR3 is 17 amino acids. The V gene's germline CDR1 is SGHNT and CDR2 YENEEA. V lost 5 bases, J lost 1 base, and 9 bases stayed unmatched. The CDR3 nucleotides are TGTGCCAGCAGCCTCGAGCGGGACAGGGTGTCTGGAAACACCATATATTTT. Protein sequence: CASSLERDRVSGNTIYF.

This sequence joins TRBV6-6 and TRBJ2-5; D gene ambiguous. The V end lost 5 bases, the J end lost 5 bases, and 12 bases lay between the germline ends. Germline V lookup: CDR1 MNHNY, CDR2 SVGAGI (reference sequence). The CDR3 runs 13 residues. CDR3 in amino acids: CASSPFTGETQYF. The CDR3 DNA sequence: TGTGCCAGCAGTCCCTTTACTGGGGAGACCCAGTACTTC.

This clone has ten or more counts. This chain uses TRBV19 with TRBJ2-3, with no clear D. Per the germline V gene, CDR1 is LNHDA and CDR2 is SQIVND (reference sequence). Trimming cost V 2 bases and J 2 bases, with 8 bases left between them. This CDR3 spans 14 amino acids. This CDR3 reads CASSINGNTDTQYF. The DNA for the CDR3 is TGTGCCAGTAGTATAAACGGTAACACAGATACGCAGTATTTT.

V and J are TRBV7-6 and TRBJ2-1, with 11 bases identical to TRBD2. The CDR3 covers 16 residues. In germline, CDR1 is SGHVS, CDR2 FNYEAQ. V was pared by 4 bases and J by 5 bases, with 7 bases of the junction left unmatched. CDR3 residues: CASSSGSGRAHNEQFF. CDR3 sequence (DNA): TGTGCCAGCAGCTCGGGTAGCGGGAGGGCCCACAATGAGCAGTTCTTC.

V is TRBV18 and J is TRBJ2-7; 8 nucleotides line up with TRBD1. The CDR3 spans 17 residues. Losses at the gene ends were 6 bases for V and 1 base for J; bases not matched to a gene: 14. Germline assignment: CDR1 KGHSH and CDR2 LQKENI. CDR3 sequence: CASSGTGVADFSYEQYF. CDR3 DNA: TGTGCCAGCTCCGGGACAGGAGTAGCGGATTTTTCCTACGAGCAGTACTTC.